The sequence of this T cell receptor beta chain was determined in a study of shared clonotypes between healthy human individuals. Profiling relied on immunoSEQ multiplex PCR, and the TCRdb table lists in-frame clones only, not all of them. In the table there are around 2.1 million clones, just over 90% of which are singletons. The CDR3 has 14 amino acids. V shed 5 bases and J shed 4 bases, with 15 bases lying between them. CDR1 SEHNR and CDR2 FQNEAQ come from the germline V gene (reference sequence). Positively selected for CCR7, the CD45RO-negative cells used as naive CD8 cells excluded terminally differentiated effector memory CD45RA+ cells.

The specimen was naive CD8+ T cells from PBMCs. The clonotype originates from a young man in good health. Some clones in this sample may be carry-over from other donors' samples. The chain employs TRBV7-9 and TRBJ2-7; maybe TRBD1 (6 bases). CDR3 in DNA: TGTGCCAGCAGCCCACCAAACAGGGATTACGAGCAGTACTTC. Protein sequence: CASSPPNRDYEQYF.